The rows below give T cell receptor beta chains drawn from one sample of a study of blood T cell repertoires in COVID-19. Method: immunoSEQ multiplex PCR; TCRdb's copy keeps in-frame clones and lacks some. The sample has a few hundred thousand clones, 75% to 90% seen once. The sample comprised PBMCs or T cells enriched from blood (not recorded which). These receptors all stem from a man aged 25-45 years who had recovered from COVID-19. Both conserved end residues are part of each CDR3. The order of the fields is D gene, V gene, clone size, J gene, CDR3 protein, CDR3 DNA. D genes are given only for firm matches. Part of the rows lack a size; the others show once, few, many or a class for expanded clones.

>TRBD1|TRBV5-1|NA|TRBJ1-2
CARPKQGADGYTF
TGCGCCAGACCAAAACAGGGGGCGGATGGCTACACCTTC
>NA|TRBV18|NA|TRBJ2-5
CASSPGAGQETQYF
TGTGCCAGCTCACCTGGGGCAGGTCAAGAGACCCAGTACTTC
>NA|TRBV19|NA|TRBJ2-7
CASGTGLLREQYF
TGTGCCAGTGGTACAGGGCTATTGCGGGAGCAGTACTTC
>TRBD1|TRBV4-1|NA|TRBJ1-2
CASSLIWTGSNGYTF
TGCGCCAGCAGCTTGATCTGGACAGGGTCCAATGGCTACACCTTC
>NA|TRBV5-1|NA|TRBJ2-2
CASSKARLDTGELFF
TGCGCCAGCTCAAAAGCAAGACTGGACACCGGGGAGCTGTTTTTT
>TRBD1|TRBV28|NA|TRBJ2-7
CATETGGPYEQYF
TGTGCCACTGAGACAGGGGGTCCCTACGAGCAGTACTTC
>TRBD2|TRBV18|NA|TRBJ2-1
CASSPGLAGFEQFF
TGTGCCAGCTCCCCAGGGCTAGCGGGGTTCGAGCAGTTCTTC
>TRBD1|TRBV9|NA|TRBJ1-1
CASSTQPRTGGSTEAFF
TGTGCCAGCAGCACTCAACCCAGGACAGGGGGAAGCACTGAAGCTTTCTTT
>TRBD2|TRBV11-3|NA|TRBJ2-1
CASSLERLAGRNEQFF
TGTGCCAGCAGCTTAGAACGACTAGCGGGGAGGAATGAGCAGTTCTTC
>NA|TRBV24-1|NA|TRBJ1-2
CATSEKTVRHGYTF
TGTGCCACCAGTGAAAAGACAGTTCGACATGGCTACACCTTC
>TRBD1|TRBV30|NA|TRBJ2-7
CAWSRTGVYEQYF
TGTGCCTGGAGTCGGACAGGGGTTTACGAGCAGTACTTC
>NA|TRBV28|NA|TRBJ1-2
CASSLWSRGNYGYTF
TGTGCCAGCAGTTTGTGGTCCAGGGGAAACTATGGCTACACCTTC
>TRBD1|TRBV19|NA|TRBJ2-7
CASSIRQGLPYEQYF
TGTGCCAGTAGTATCCGACAGGGGCTACCCTACGAGCAGTACTTC
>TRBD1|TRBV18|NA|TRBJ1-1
CASSSPGQGNTEAFF
TGTGCCAGCTCATCCCCGGGACAGGGGAACACTGAAGCTTTCTTT
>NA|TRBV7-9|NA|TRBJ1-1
CANAPGLPTEAFF
TGTGCCAACGCCCCAGGACTGCCCACTGAAGCTTTCTTT
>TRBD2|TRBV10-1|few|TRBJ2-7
CASSDSAGAYEQYF
TGCGCCAGCAGTGACTCCGCGGGGGCCTACGAGCAGTACTTC
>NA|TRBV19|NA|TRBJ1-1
CASSTHPGTEAFF
TGTGCCAGTAGTACCCATCCGGGGACTGAAGCTTTCTTT
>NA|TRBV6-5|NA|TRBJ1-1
CASSYRVGGFAAFF
TGTGCCAGCAGTTACAGGGTGGGGGGTTTCGCAGCTTTCTTT
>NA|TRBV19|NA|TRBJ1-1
CASSQGQVEAFF
TGTGCCAGTAGTCAGGGCCAGGTAGAAGCTTTCTTT
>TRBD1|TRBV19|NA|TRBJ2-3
CASSIGGQGLTDTQYF
TGTGCCAGTAGTATCGGAGGACAGGGCCTCACAGATACGCAGTATTTT
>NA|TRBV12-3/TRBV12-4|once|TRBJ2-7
CASSFRGSYEQYF
TGTGCCAGCAGTTTCCGGGGATCCTACGAGCAGTACTTC
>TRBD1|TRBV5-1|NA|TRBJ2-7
CASSSRTGYEQYF
TGCGCCAGCAGCTCCCGGACAGGTTACGAGCAGTACTTC
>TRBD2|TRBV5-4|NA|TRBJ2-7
CASSSGLAPYEQYF
TGTGCCAGCAGCTCGGGACTAGCGCCATACGAGCAGTACTTC
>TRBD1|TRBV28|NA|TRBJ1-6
CASSSDVWDRGIVAPLHF
TGTGCCAGCAGCTCGGACGTATGGGACAGGGGGATTGTGGCACCCCTCCACTTT
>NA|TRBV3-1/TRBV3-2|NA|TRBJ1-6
CASSQEVRVGPLHF
TGTGCCAGCAGCCAAGAAGTCAGGGTGGGACCCCTCCACTTT
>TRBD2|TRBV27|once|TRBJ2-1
CASSSTSGGYNEQFF
TGTGCCAGCAGTTCGACTAGCGGGGGTTACAATGAGCAGTTCTTC
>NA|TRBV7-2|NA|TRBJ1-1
CASSSGRANTEAFF
TGTGCCAGCAGCTCAGGGAGGGCGAACACTGAAGCTTTCTTT
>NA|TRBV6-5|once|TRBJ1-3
CASSYSGGSGNTIYF
TGTGCCAGCAGTTACTCAGGGGGCTCTGGAAACACCATATATTTT
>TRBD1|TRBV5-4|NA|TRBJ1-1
CASSRIRQGAILMNTEAFF
TGTGCCAGCAGCCGAATACGACAGGGCGCAATATTGATGAACACTGAAGCTTTCTTT
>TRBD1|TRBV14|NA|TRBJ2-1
CASSQARTGMQFF
TGTGCCAGCAGCCAAGCCCGGACAGGAATGCAGTTCTTC
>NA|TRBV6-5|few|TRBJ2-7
CASSPHRAPYEQYF
TGTGCCAGCAGTCCACACAGGGCCCCCTACGAGCAGTACTTC
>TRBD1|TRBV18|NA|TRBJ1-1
CASSEGQGVGRAFF
TGTGCCAGCTCAGAAGGACAGGGGGTAGGACGGGCTTTCTTT
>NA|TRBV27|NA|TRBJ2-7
CASSLIWEDQQYF
TGTGCCAGCAGTTTAATCTGGGAGGACCAGCAGTACTTC
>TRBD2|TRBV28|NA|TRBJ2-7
CASSLVAGAYEQYF
TGTGCCAGCAGTTTAGTAGCGGGGGCATACGAGCAGTACTTC
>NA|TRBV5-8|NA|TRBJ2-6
CASSFRESANVLTF
TGTGCCAGCAGCTTCCGGGAATCGGCCAACGTCCTGACTTTC
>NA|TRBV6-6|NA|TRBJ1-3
CASSFPYEVKGNTIYF
TGTGCCAGCAGTTTCCCCTATGAGGTGAAAGGAAACACCATATATTTT
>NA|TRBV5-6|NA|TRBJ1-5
CASSSFNQPQHF
TGTGCCAGCAGCTCCTTTAATCAGCCCCAGCATTTT
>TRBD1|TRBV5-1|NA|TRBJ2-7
CASSWDSYEQYF
TGCGCCAGCAGCTGGGACAGTTACGAGCAGTACTTC
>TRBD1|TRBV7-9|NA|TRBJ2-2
CASSSPARDRNTGELFF
TGTGCCAGCAGCTCCCCAGCTCGGGACAGGAACACCGGGGAGCTGTTTTTT
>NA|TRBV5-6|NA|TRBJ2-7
CASSQDISYEQYF
TGTGCCAGCAGCCAGGACATCTCCTACGAGCAGTACTTC
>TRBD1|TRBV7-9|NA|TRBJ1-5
CASSLGQGINQPQHF
TGTGCCAGCAGCTTAGGACAGGGGATCAATCAGCCCCAGCATTTT
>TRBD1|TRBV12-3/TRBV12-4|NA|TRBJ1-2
CASSLEGARGYTF
TGTGCCAGCAGTTTGGAGGGGGCGCGAGGCTACACCTTC
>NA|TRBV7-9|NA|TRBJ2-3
CASSRTRDTQYF
TGTGCCAGCAGCAGGACAAGAGATACGCAGTATTTT
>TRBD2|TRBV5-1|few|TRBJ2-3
CASRDGTSGRDTQYF
TGCGCCAGCCGAGATGGGACTAGCGGGAGAGATACGCAGTATTTT
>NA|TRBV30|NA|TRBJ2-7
CAWSVLASASSYEQYF
TGTGCCTGGAGTGTACTGGCCAGCGCAAGCTCCTACGAGCAGTACTTC
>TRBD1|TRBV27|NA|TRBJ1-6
CASSQQGGVDSPLHF
TGTGCCAGCAGTCAACAGGGGGGAGTTGATTCACCCCTCCACTTT
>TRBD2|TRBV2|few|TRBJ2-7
CASQSGGSSYEQYF
TGTGCCAGCCAGAGCGGGGGGTCCTCCTACGAGCAGTACTTC
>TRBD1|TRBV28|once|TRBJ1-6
CASSLYGQGTNNSPLHF
TGTGCCAGCAGTTTATACGGACAGGGGACTAATAATTCACCCCTCCACTTT
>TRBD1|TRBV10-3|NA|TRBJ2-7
CAISDRDRDTYEQYF
TGTGCCATCAGTGACCGGGACAGGGACACCTACGAGCAGTACTTC
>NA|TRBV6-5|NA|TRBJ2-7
CASRAEGGAYEQYF
TGTGCCAGCAGGGCTGAAGGAGGGGCCTACGAGCAGTACTTC
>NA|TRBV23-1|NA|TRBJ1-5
CASSQRTGCNQPQHF
TGCGCCAGCAGTCAACGAACAGGCTGCAATCAGCCCCAGCATTTT
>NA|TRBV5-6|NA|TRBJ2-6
CASSVDSGANVLTF
TGTGCCAGCAGCGTAGACTCTGGGGCCAACGTCCTGACTTTC
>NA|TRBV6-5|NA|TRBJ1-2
CASREGVAYGYTF
TGTGCCAGCAGGGAGGGAGTTGCCTATGGCTACACCTTC
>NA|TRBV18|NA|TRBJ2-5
CASSPLAAKETQYF
TGTGCCAGCTCACCACTAGCGGCCAAAGAGACCCAGTACTTC